This T cell receptor (beta chain) is drawn from a study of T cells in Graves' hyperthyroidism and ophthalmopathy. For Graves' hyperthyroidism to be stable, ophthalmopathy could not progress within 18 months. Each diagnosis was grounded in clinical symptoms, serum thyroxine and TRAb, thyroid ultrasound, and orbital computed tomography. Researchers took RNA transcripts and amplified the TCR beta CDR3 regions from them. First-round RT-PCR targeting the TCR CDR3 was performed with the HTBI primer set. Each CDR3 protein gets one entry after TCRdb re-called the multiplex PCR reads with MiXCR. The sample lists about 290,000 distinct CDR3 sequences; roughly an eighth were seen once. The CDR3 runs to 12 residues. Germline values: CDR1 LGHDT, CDR2 YNNKEL (reference sequence). V lost 1 base to trimming and J lost 8 bases, with 8 bases between them. This clonotype was counted ten times or more. Antigen unknown.

Findings and limits, study-wide: The model forecast ophthalmopathy, anticipating it by a median approximately 6.2 months before onset. Blood also held most thyroid clonotypes expanded beyond 0.001.

V gene TRBV3-1 combines with J gene TRBJ1-2, with D unresolved. Sequencing was done on a sample of blood. The sequence came from a woman in her thirties or forties with Graves' hyperthyroidism. The CDR3 spells CASSQGPEGYTF. The CDR3 DNA sequence: TGTGCCAGCAGCCAAGGGCCGGAAGGCTACACCTTC.